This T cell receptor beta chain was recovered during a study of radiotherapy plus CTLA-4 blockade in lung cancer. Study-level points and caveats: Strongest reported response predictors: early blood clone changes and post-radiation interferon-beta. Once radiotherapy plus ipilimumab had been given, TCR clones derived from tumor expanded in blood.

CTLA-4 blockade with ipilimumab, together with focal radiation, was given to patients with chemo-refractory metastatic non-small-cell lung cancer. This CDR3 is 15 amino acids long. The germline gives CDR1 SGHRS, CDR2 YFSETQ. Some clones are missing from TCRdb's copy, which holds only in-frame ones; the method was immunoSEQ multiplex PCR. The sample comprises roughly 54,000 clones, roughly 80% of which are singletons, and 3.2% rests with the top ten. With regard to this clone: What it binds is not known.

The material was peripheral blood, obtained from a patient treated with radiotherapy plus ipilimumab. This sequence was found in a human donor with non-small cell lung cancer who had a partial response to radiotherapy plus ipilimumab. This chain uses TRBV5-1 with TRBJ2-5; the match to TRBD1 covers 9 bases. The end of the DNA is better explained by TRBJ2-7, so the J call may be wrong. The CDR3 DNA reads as TGCGCCAGCAGCTTGGTGGGACAGGGCGTATACGAGCAGTACTTC. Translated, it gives CASSLVGQGVYEQYF.